This T cell receptor (beta chain) was sequenced for a study of T-cell reconstitution after alpha-beta-depleted transplantation in children (dated by TCRdb to 2016 to 2017). Regarding the complete study: Using TCR repertoire profiling, the study quantitatively followed how T-cell immune reconstitution unfolded in children after TCRalphabeta/CD19-depleted allogeneic hematopoietic cell transplantation. Broader findings and caveats from the paper: The frequencies of hyperexpanded clones fell over the following months, and after one year, T-cell counts and TCRbeta diversity were mostly attributed to newly produced T cells. In some patients, the high TCRbeta diversity seen at day 60 was put down to recipient T cells and intrathymic progenitors that had survived conditioning. Apparently early alphabetaT-cell count recovery about two months after transplant reportedly relied on only several hundred rapidly expanded clones derived from non-depleted graft cells.

CDR1 and CDR2, per the germline V gene, are SGHRS and YFSETQ. Reading from cysteine to phenylalanine, the CDR3 counts 15 amino acids. Only the CDR3 portion is preserved as DNA: 45 bases, with reading frame beginning at the first base. V is cut back by 4 bases and J by 10 bases, with 10 bases in the junction unmatched. In the case of this clonotype: Its antigen remains undetermined. No base quality information exists; no much larger clone differs at one position.

Libraries were prepared through PCR. This sample was sequenced with an Illumina HiSeq 2500. Molecular barcoding was employed in the preparation of TCR libraries, with unique molecular identifiers being used to normalize TCRbeta repertoire quantification. Starting from the raw public reads, TCRdb applied fastp trimming at Q25, assembled clones with MiXCR and retained in-frame beta chains. Every CDR3 protein is listed once, alongside the most common genes and DNA of its rows. The sample table holds fewer than 350,000 distinct CDR3 sequences, of which approximately 7.3% were seen once. The ten top clones hold about 9.1% of the sample. In light of the paper, this sample's treatment or condition label describes: allogeneic hematopoietic cell transplantation with graft depleted of TCRalphabeta T cells and CD19 B cells. The children who served as transplant recipients had been given grafts of TCRalphabeta/CD19-depleted allogeneic hematopoietic cells.

Sequences were derived from peripheral blood, sampled 360 days after TCRalphabeta/CD19-depleted stem cell transplant. The sequence derives from a female patient younger than 10 who had a stem cell transplant for Fanconi anemia, so the T cells may come from the graft donor. Recombination connected TRBV5-1 to TRBJ1-6, and 8 bases in between align with TRBD1. CDR3 reads: CASSPWGQEESPLHF. The sequenced DNA is TGCGCCAGCAGCCCCTGGGGACAGGAGGAGTCACCCCTCCACTTT.